These 19 T cell receptor beta chains were all obtained from the same sample, sequenced in a study of shared clonotypes between healthy human individuals. The protocol was immunoSEQ multiplex PCR, while the TCRdb copy is restricted to in-frame clones and leaves out a portion. The table shows about 2.1 million clones, with 80% to 95% occurring only once. Naive CD8 cells lacked CD45RO, underwent positive selection for CCR7 and left out terminally differentiated effector memory CD45RA+ cells. The sample was naive CD8+ T cells from PBMCs. The receptors here all came from a man aged 18 to 29 in good health. Some clones in this sample may be carry-over from other donors' samples.

This chain links TRBV30 with TRBJ2-7; D is ambiguous. This CDR3 comprises 12 residues. Trimming removed 2 bases from V and 5 bases from J, with 10 bases in between. Germline V lookup: CDR1 GTSNPN, CDR2 SVGIG (reference sequence). The chain's CDR3 is CAWSWTFDEQYF. The CDR3 region has the DNA TGTGCCTGGAGTTGGACCTTTGACGAGCAGTACTTC.

The CDR3 loop is CASSTRTGGDYGYTF. In nucleotides, the CDR3 is TGTGCCAGCAGCACTAGGACAGGGGGAGACTATGGCTACACCTTC. The chain is built from TRBV9 and TRBJ1-2, with 10 bases lining up with TRBD1. Germline assignment: CDR1 SGDLS and CDR2 YYNGEE. This CDR3 has 15 amino acids. Germline trimming cut 4 bases from V and 3 bases from J; bases unmatched to any gene: 6.

The V gene is TRBV12-5, the J gene TRBJ2-2; D gene ambiguous. This CDR3 has 18 amino acids. Trimming left V 5 bases short and J 4 bases short, with 23 bases between. Germline V gene data show CDR1 as LGHNT and CDR2 as FRNRAP. The CDR3 loop reads CASGINSPGLGPTGELFF. CDR3 in DNA: TGTGCTAGTGGTATAAATTCACCGGGCCTAGGGCCCACCGGGGAGCTGTTTTTT.

This clone appeared a single time. The gene calls are TRBV29-1 and TRBJ2-5; D remains ambiguous. Germline-derived CDR1 and CDR2 are SQVTM and ANQGSEA. The V end was cut by 3 bases, the J end by 1 base, with 9 bases between. The CDR3 runs 13 residues. The CDR3 DNA reads as TGCAGCGTTGAGGGGTCAGCCCAAGAGACCCAGTACTTC. Translating it yields CSVEGSAQETQYF.

CDR3 protein: CASKEGPGQGGNQPQHF. The CDR3 DNA reads as TGTGCCAGCAAGGAGGGTCCGGGACAGGGGGGAAATCAGCCCCAGCATTTT. The gene calls are TRBV2 and TRBJ1-5; 11 bases align to TRBD1. Germline lookup yields CDR1 SNHLY and CDR2 FYNNEI. V was clipped by 7 bases and J by 4 bases; unmatched bases: 12. The length of the CDR3 is 17 residues.

This chain connects TRBV7-9 to TRBJ1-4; D is perhaps TRBD1 (6 bases). The CDR3 is 15 amino acids. From germline, CDR1 is SEHNR and CDR2 FQNEAQ (reference sequence). V was cut by 5 bases and J by 8 bases, with 18 bases left in between. Here the CDR3 DNA reads TGTGCCAGCAGCCCCCCGGAGGGGGGGAGAGAAAAACTGTTTTTT. Protein sequence: CASSPPEGGREKLFF.

The chain links TRBV7-2 to TRBJ2-7; TRBD2 matches at 12 bases. There are 19 residues in the CDR3. Trimming at V came to 4 bases and at J to 3 bases, leaving 16 bases not matched to a gene. Germline CDR1 reads SGHTA; CDR2 reads FQGNSA. CDR3 nucleotides: TGTGCCAGCAGCTCGCGACTAGCGGGAGTGGCGCGGGACCTCTACGAGCAGTACTTC. Translation gives CASSSRLAGVARDLYEQYF.

The chain has TRBV27 and TRBJ1-5, with a possible D match to TRBD1 (5 bases). The ends were cut back, 3 bases at V and 7 bases at J, with 10 bases in the middle. Germline CDR1 is MNHEY and CDR2 is SMNVEV (reference sequence). The CDR3 has 13 amino acids. This CDR3 reads CASSLEGRQPQHF. The CDR3 bases are TGTGCCAGCAGTTTGGAGGGGCGGCAGCCCCAGCATTTT.

Only a few counts were recorded for this clone. V and J are TRBV9 and TRBJ2-5; 10 bases agree with TRBD2. Germline lookup yields CDR1 SGDLS and CDR2 YYNGEE. J gave up 2 bases and V 0 bases, and 1 base lay outside the gene matches. This CDR3 has 15 residues. For the CDR3, the DNA is TGTGCCAGCAGCGTAGCTAGCGGGAGACAAGAGACCCAGTACTTC. It translates to CASSVASGRQETQYF.

This sequence joins TRBV29-1 and TRBJ1-2, with D unresolved. CDR3 length equals 14 residues. Germline V CDR1 and CDR2: SQVTM, ANQGSEA. Trimming left V 4 bases short and J 8 bases short, with 20 bases between. The CDR3 sequence is CSVVSGGGVLGYTF. CDR3 bases: TGCAGCGTTGTTTCGGGCGGTGGGGTACTAGGCTACACCTTC.

V gene TRBV5-4 combines with J gene TRBJ2-7, with D hard to call. This CDR3 contains 13 residues. Trimming took 2 bases from V and 5 from J, leaving 11 bases between them. The germline V gene encodes CDR1 SGHNT and CDR2 YYREEE (reference sequence). The CDR3 sequence: CASSFRAKDEQYF. CDR3 coding DNA: TGTGCCAGCAGCTTCCGGGCTAAGGACGAGCAGTACTTC.

The chain employs TRBV4-2 and TRBJ2-5; 7 bases fit TRBD1. The DNA end lines up better with TRBJ2-7; the J call may be wrong. The CDR3 covers 14 residues. Per germline, CDR1 LGHNA and CDR2 YNFKEQ. This chain's CDR3 is CASSQVIRGYEQYF. In DNA form, the CDR3 reads TGTGCCAGCAGCCAAGTTATCAGGGGGTACGAGCAGTACTTC.

This clone came up once. The V call is TRBV27, the J call TRBJ2-1; the D gene is possibly TRBD2 (5 bases). The V and J ends lost 2 bases and 9 bases respectively, with 14 bases between them. The CDR3 has 14 residues. CDR1 is MNHEY, CDR2 SMNVEV, per germline (reference sequence). CDR3 amino acids: CASSLRASSGEQFF. Written as DNA, the CDR3 is TGTGCCAGCAGTTTAAGGGCTAGCTCGGGTGAGCAGTTCTTC.

Turning to this clone: The sample contains more than one DNA sequence encoding this CDR3. The chain joins TRBV19 to TRBJ2-7; D is unresolved. CDR1 is LNHDA and CDR2 is SQIVND in the germline V gene (reference sequence). Trimming pared 1 base from V and 0 bases from J, leaving 7 bases between. The CDR3 runs to 14 residues. The CDR3 DNA reads TGTGCCAGTAGTATAGGAACAGTCTCCTACGAGCAGTACTTC. As protein: CASSIGTVSYEQYF.

The chain uses TRBV5-8 and TRBJ2-7; 7 positions match TRBD2. The length of the CDR3 is 14 residues. Germline assignment: CDR1 SGHTS and CDR2 YDEGEE. The V and J ends lost 3 bases and 3 bases, in that order; junction bases with no gene match: 6. CDR3 sequence reads: CASSWASGDYEQYF. CDR3 nucleotides: TGTGCCAGCAGCTGGGCTAGCGGTGACTACGAGCAGTACTTC.

The CDR3 region is CASSVGGRAPETQYF. CDR3 sequence (DNA): TGTGCCAGCAGCGTAGGAGGGAGGGCCCCAGAGACCCAGTACTTC. The chain uses TRBV9 and TRBJ2-5, with 7 bases that match TRBD2. CDR1 SGDLS and CDR2 YYNGEE come from the germline V gene. CDR3 length equals 15 residues. Trimming cost V 0 bases and J 4 bases; bases outside gene matches: 6.

This clone was seen a single time. The rearrangement uses TRBV7-9 and TRBJ2-7; 8 positions agree with TRBD2. The CDR3 totals 16 residues. Looked up from germline, CDR1 is SEHNR and CDR2 is FQNEAQ (reference sequence). Unmatched junction bases numbered 14, after V lost 7 bases and J lost 3 bases. CDR3 nucleotide sequence: TGTGCCAGCACCCCCGGGGGGGAGTCATCCCGCTACGAGCAGTACTTC. This gives the protein CASTPGGESSRYEQYF.

This chain uses TRBV19 with TRBJ1-5, with a tentative D call TRBD1 (5 bases). Trimming removed 7 bases at V and 4 bases at J, with 14 bases between. Per the germline V gene, CDR1 is LNHDA and CDR2 is SQIVND (reference sequence). This CDR3 has 14 residues. The CDR3 sequence is CASNPGEGNQPQHF. The DNA of the CDR3 is TGTGCCAGTAACCCCGGCGAGGGGAATCAGCCCCAGCATTTT.

Turning to this clone: Additional DNA sequences in this sample encode the identical CDR3. The rearrangement joins TRBV11-2 to TRBJ2-7; D gene uncertain. The CDR3 totals 12 residues. V dropped 1 base and J dropped 4 bases, with 5 bases sitting between them. Germline CDR1 is SGHAT and CDR2 is FQNNGV. The CDR3 coding sequence is TGTGCCAGCAGCTTAGTTCGGTACGAGCAGTACTTC. This gives the protein CASSLVRYEQYF.